A selection of T cell receptor beta chains follows, all from one sample in a study of vaccination effects on CD4 cells after COVID-19. Their target antigens are unknown. Clones were sequenced by immunoSEQ multiplex PCR, and TCRdb holds only the in-frame ones, with some missing. The sample records some 25,000 clones, about 72% being singletons. Sequenced material: CD4+ T cells from PBMCs cultured with HCoV-OC43 spike peptides, taken before COVID-19 vaccination. The receptors stem from a human donor who received a COVID-19 vaccine. Each CDR3 is given with its conserved first and last residue. The D gene is left open where the match is weak. The size field is filled for only some rows; it gives once, few, many or a size class.

CDR3nt	CDR3aa	abundance	d_gene	v_gene	j_gene
TGTGCCAGCAGCCAAGACCTTCGACTAGCGGGGGGAAAGACCCAGTACTTC	CASSQDLRLAGGKTQYF	.	TRBD2	TRBV3-1/TRBV3-2	TRBJ2-5
TGTGCCAGCAGTTCCGGGACATTAGCCAAAAACATTCAGTACTTC	CASSSGTLAKNIQYF	few	.	TRBV5-8	TRBJ2-4
TGTGCCAGCAGCCAAGGCGGAAGGATGTGGGAGAATACGCAGTATTTT	CASSQGGRMWENTQYF	.	.	TRBV3-1/TRBV3-2	TRBJ2-3
TGTGCCAGCAGCTTAGGGGTTATTGACACACGGGAGACCCAGTACTTC	CASSLGVIDTRETQYF	.	.	TRBV7-9	TRBJ2-5
TGTGCCACCAGTGCAAACCCGGGACAGGGGTCAAACACCATATATTTT	CATSANPGQGSNTIYF	.	TRBD1	TRBV24-1	TRBJ1-3
TGTGCCAGCGCCCCCGGGGTCACTGAAGCTTTCTTT	CASAPGVTEAFF	.	.	TRBV2	TRBJ1-1
TGTGCCAGCAGTTGGACAGGGATTGACACTGAAGCTTTCTTT	CASSWTGIDTEAFF	.	TRBD1	TRBV5-6	TRBJ1-1
TGTGCCAGCAGTCCAAGGATTCAGGGGGAGACCCAGTACTTC	CASSPRIQGETQYF	.	.	TRBV27	TRBJ2-5
TGTGCCAGCAGCTCTACAGGGGACGAGCAGTACTTC	CASSSTGDEQYF	.	TRBD1	TRBV7-9	TRBJ2-7
TGTGCCAGCAGTGAAGGGGATTTTGGCTACACCTTC	CASSEGDFGYTF	.	.	TRBV2	TRBJ1-2
TGTGCCAGCAGCGTAGCGGGGGCGGATTCCTACGAGCAGTACTTC	CASSVAGADSYEQYF	.	.	TRBV9	TRBJ2-7
TGTGCCAGCAGCTCGACGCGGGGTACCTACGAGCAGTACTTC	CASSSTRGTYEQYF	.	.	TRBV6-5	TRBJ2-7
TGTGCCAGCAGCCCGGACGAAGTAAGCTATGGCTACACCTTC	CASSPDEVSYGYTF	.	.	TRBV7-9	TRBJ1-2
TGTGCCAGCTCACGGAACCGGGACAAGCTGAACACTGAAGCTTTCTTT	CASSRNRDKLNTEAFF	.	.	TRBV18	TRBJ1-1
TGTGCCAGCAGTTTAGCTATGGAGACCCAGTACTTC	CASSLAMETQYF	once	.	TRBV12-3/TRBV12-4	TRBJ2-5
TGTGCCAGCAGTTCGCCCCGGGGGGCTGAAGCTTTCTTT	CASSSPRGAEAFF	.	.	TRBV12-3/TRBV12-4	TRBJ1-1
TGTGCCAGCAGCGTAGGGTCTAACTATGGCTACACCTTC	CASSVGSNYGYTF	.	.	TRBV7-9	TRBJ1-2
TGTGCCAGCGGAAATTCCGGGACTTATAACTATGGCTACACCTTC	CASGNSGTYNYGYTF	.	.	TRBV6-5	TRBJ1-2
TGTGCCAGCAGCCCCACAGGGAACACTGAAGCTTTCTTT	CASSPTGNTEAFF	.	.	TRBV2	TRBJ1-1
TGTGCCTGGAGTTTACAGGACTATCAGCCCCAGCATTTT	CAWSLQDYQPQHF	once	.	TRBV30	TRBJ1-5
TGTGCCAGCAGCTTCGGTAGGACAGGGGGCCCCAGGAACACTGAAGCTTTCTTT	CASSFGRTGGPRNTEAFF	.	TRBD1	TRBV7-8	TRBJ1-1
TGTGCCAGCAGCCGGGGGGCCACAGATACGCAGTATTTT	CASSRGATDTQYF	few	.	TRBV7-9	TRBJ2-3
TGCGCCAGCAGCTTGGCGAGCGGGAGCGGTTACAATGAGCAGTTCTTC	CASSLASGSGYNEQFF	.	TRBD2	TRBV5-1	TRBJ2-1
TGTGCCAGCCGTGAGCAGGGGATGCACACCGGGGAGCTGTTTTTT	CASREQGMHTGELFF	few	.	TRBV14	TRBJ2-2
TGTGCCAGCAGCTCCGGTAACAGGGGTCTAGAGACCCAGTACTTC	CASSSGNRGLETQYF	few	TRBD1	TRBV5-4	TRBJ2-5
TGTGCCAGCAGCTTAGTCTACACCCAAGAGACCCAGTACTTC	CASSLVYTQETQYF	.	.	TRBV7-9	TRBJ2-5
TGTGCCAGCAGCACTCATGAGAGACAGCGGGTGAATTCACCCCTCCACTTT	CASSTHERQRVNSPLHF	few	.	TRBV21-1	TRBJ1-6
TGCGCCAGCAGCGTACAGGCGGGGAACACTGAAGCTTTCTTT	CASSVQAGNTEAFF	.	.	TRBV5-1	TRBJ1-1
TGTGCCAGCAGCCCCAGCTCTGGAAACACCATATATTTT	CASSPSSGNTIYF	.	.	TRBV7-9	TRBJ1-3
TGTGCCAGCAGCTTTGGGACAGGGTGGGCCGATACGCAGTATTTT	CASSFGTGWADTQYF	once	TRBD1	TRBV7-6	TRBJ2-3
TGTGCCAGCAGCGTAGTGGTGACAGGGATGAATGAGCAGTTCTTC	CASSVVVTGMNEQFF	.	TRBD1	TRBV9	TRBJ2-1
TGCGCCAGCAACTCGTACCGGACGGAGAACACTGAAGCTTTCTTT	CASNSYRTENTEAFF	.	.	TRBV5-1	TRBJ1-1
TGTGCCAGCAGCCAAGCCGGACAGTCCTACGAGCAGTACTTC	CASSQAGQSYEQYF	.	.	TRBV4-2	TRBJ2-7
TGTGCCAGCAGTTACCAAAGTGAGGGGACTGAAGCTTTCTTT	CASSYQSEGTEAFF	.	.	TRBV6-5	TRBJ1-1
TGCGCCAGCAGCCAACAATCCTCGAGCTCCTACAATGAGCAGTTCTTC	CASSQQSSSSYNEQFF	.	.	TRBV4-1	TRBJ2-1
TGTGCCAGCAGTTACCGGGGGGGCTCCTACGAGCAGTACTTC	CASSYRGGSYEQYF	.	TRBD2	TRBV6-2/TRBV6-3	TRBJ2-7
TGTGCCATTGCCCGGGACACAGGACTAGCGGATTACGAGCAGTACTTC	CAIARDTGLADYEQYF	once	TRBD2	TRBV10-3	TRBJ2-7
TGTGCCAGCAGCTCGACTAGCGGGTATGGCTACGAGCAGTACTTC	CASSSTSGYGYEQYF	.	TRBD2	TRBV7-2	TRBJ2-7
TGTGCCAGCAGTTTAGCCTCGTTAGATACGCAGTATTTT	CASSLASLDTQYF	.	.	TRBV12-3/TRBV12-4	TRBJ2-3